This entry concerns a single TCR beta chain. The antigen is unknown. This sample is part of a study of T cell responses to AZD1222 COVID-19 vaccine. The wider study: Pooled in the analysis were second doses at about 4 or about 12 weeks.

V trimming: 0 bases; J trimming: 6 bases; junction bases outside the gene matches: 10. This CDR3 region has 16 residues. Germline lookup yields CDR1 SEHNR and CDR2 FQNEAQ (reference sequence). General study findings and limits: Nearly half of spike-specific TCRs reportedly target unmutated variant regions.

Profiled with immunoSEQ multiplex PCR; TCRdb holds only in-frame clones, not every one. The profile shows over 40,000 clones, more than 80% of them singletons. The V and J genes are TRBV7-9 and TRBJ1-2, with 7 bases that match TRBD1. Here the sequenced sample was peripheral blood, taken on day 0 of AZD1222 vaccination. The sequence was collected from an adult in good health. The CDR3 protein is CASSLARGAQGDGYTF. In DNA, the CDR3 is TGTGCCAGCAGCTTAGCAAGGGGGGCCCAGGGGGATGGCTACACCTTC.